The 16 T cell receptor beta chains reported below all come from one sample, sequenced in a study of T cells in Graves' hyperthyroidism and ophthalmopathy. Amplified TCR beta CDR3 regions derived from RNA transcripts. First-round RT-PCR targeting the TCR CDR3 was performed with the HTBI primer set. TCRdb called the multiplex PCR reads again in MiXCR, with one record for every CDR3 protein. The sample has 35,000 to 45,000 distinct CDR3 sequences, around half seen once. The specimen sequenced was blood. The source is a woman aged 45 to 65 with Graves' hyperthyroidism that later progressed to Graves' ophthalmopathy.

The table lists this clonotype with many counts. The chain carries TRBV6-5 and TRBJ2-7; D unresolved. Germline V gene sequence: CDR1 MNHEY, CDR2 SVGAGI. The CDR3 has 14 residues. V shed 0 bases and J shed 5 bases, with 11 bases lying between them. The CDR3 sequence is CASSYSDVVDEQYF. The CDR3 region has the DNA TGTGCCAGCAGTTACTCGGATGTTGTGGACGAGCAGTACTTC.

This clonotype was seen at least ten times. Written as DNA, the CDR3 is TGTGCCAGCAGTTACGCACAGGGATTTAGGGGAAAACTGTTTTTT. This gives the protein CASSYAQGFRGKLFF. V gene TRBV6-5 combines with J gene TRBJ1-4; tentative D call: TRBD1 (6 bases). Germline lookup yields CDR1 MNHEY and CDR2 SVGAGI. With 2 bases removed from V and 10 bases from J, the gap between germline ends came to 17 bases. The CDR3 loop spans 15 amino acids.

Remarks on this clonotype: This sequence may be a read error, since a much larger clone differs from it by one base. The rearrangement joins TRBV27 to TRBJ1-1, with D possibly matching TRBD1 (6 bases). Germline loops: CDR1 MNHEY, CDR2 SMNVEV (reference sequence). The CDR3 has 15 amino acids. As DNA, the CDR3 is TGTGCCAGCAGTTCCGCAGGGGCAGTGGATACTGAAGCTTGCTTT. Protein sequence: CASSSAGAVDTEACF.

The rearrangement joins TRBV5-1 to TRBJ2-7, with D unresolved. V gave up 1 base and J gave up 3 bases, with 8 bases separating them. Germline V gene sequence: CDR1 SGHRS, CDR2 YFSETQ. There are 13 residues in the CDR3. Here the CDR3 DNA reads TGCGCCAGCAGCTTGATGGGCGACTACGAGCAGTACTTC. It encodes CASSLMGDYEQYF.

As for this clonotype: Sequence at one end of the junction differs from germline and may be a read error. The chain is built from TRBV29-1 and TRBJ2-5; TRBD1 aligns across 9 bases. Germline CDR1 is SQVTM and CDR2 is ANQGSEA. CDR3 size: 13 residues. The CDR3 loop reads CSVEGQGRETQYF. CDR3 nucleotide sequence: TGCAGCGTGGAAGGACAGGGGCGCGAGACCCAGTACTTC. Supplemented by reference TRBV29-1 and TRBJ2-5, the full variable domain reads SAVISQKPSRDICQRGTSLTIQCQVDSQVTMMFWYRQQPGQSLTLIATANQGSEATYESGFVIDKFPISRPNLTFSTLTVSNMSPEDSSIYLCSVEGQGRETQYFGPGTRLLVL.

V gene TRBV9 combines with J gene TRBJ2-4, with a possible D match to TRBD1 (6 bases). The CDR3 is made up of 16 amino acids. The V and J ends lost 4 bases and 1 base respectively, with 15 bases between them. Per the germline V gene, CDR1 is SGDLS and CDR2 is YYNGEE. The chain's CDR3 is CASSRTGSSAKNIQYF. The DNA of the CDR3 is TGTGCCAGCAGCCGAACAGGGAGCTCGGCCAAAAACATTCAGTACTTC.

This clonotype was found many times. The chain has TRBV6-2 or TRBV6-3 and TRBJ1-1; D is perhaps TRBD1 (6 bases). CDR1 and CDR2 (germline): MNHEY, SVGEGT. Trimming left V 6 bases short and J 4 bases short, with 12 bases between. This CDR3 has 13 residues. The CDR3 here is CASRATGSTEAFF. The CDR3 DNA follows: TGTGCCAGCAGGGCCACAGGGAGCACTGAAGCTTTCTTT.

V gene TRBV7-6 combines with J gene TRBJ2-7; 16 bases match TRBD2. CDR1 is SGHVS, CDR2 FNYEAQ, per germline. The CDR3 runs to 16 residues. Trimming took 5 bases from V and 7 from J; bases not matched to a gene: 8. CDR3 sequence: CASSQTGLAGGNEQYF. The DNA of the CDR3 is TGTGCCAGCAGCCAGACGGGACTAGCGGGAGGGAATGAGCAGTACTTC.

The chain uses TRBV20-1 and TRBJ2-1, with D possibly matching TRBD1 (6 bases). Trimming took 3 bases from V and 3 from J, leaving 15 bases between them. CDR1 and CDR2 (germline): DFQATT, SNEGSKA (reference sequence). The CDR3 totals 15 residues. CDR3 sequence: CSASAPDSFYNEQFF. CDR3 nucleotide sequence: TGCAGTGCTAGCGCCCCGGACAGCTTCTACAATGAGCAGTTCTTC.

In this sample, this clonotype turned up many times. The chain couples TRBV12-3 or TRBV12-4 to TRBJ1-1; a possible D gene is TRBD1 (6 bases). CDR3 length: 12 residues. V lost 5 bases, J lost 8 bases, and 12 bases lay in between. CDR3 region: CASSPGQREAFF. In DNA, the CDR3 is TGTGCCAGCAGTCCCGGACAGAGGGAAGCTTTCTTT.

This chain links TRBV20-1 with TRBJ2-7, with 14 positions matching TRBD2. Germline V gene sequence: CDR1 DFQATT, CDR2 SNEGSKA (reference sequence). The CDR3 is made up of 16 amino acids. Germline trimming cut 0 bases from V and 3 bases from J; bases unmatched to any gene: 4. The DNA for the CDR3 is TGCAGTGCTAGAGAAGGACTAGCGGGAGGACACTACGAGCAGTACTTC. Translated: CSAREGLAGGHYEQYF.

This clonotype is medium-sized within its sample. The chain carries TRBV6-5 and TRBJ2-1; no reliable D call. V was trimmed by 2 bases and J by 6 bases, leaving 11 bases between them. The CDR3 consists of 14 residues. Germline V gives CDR1 MNHEY, CDR2 SVGAGI. The CDR3 spells CASSYTFLGNEQFF. CDR3 in DNA: TGTGCCAGCAGTTACACTTTCTTGGGCAATGAGCAGTTCTTC.

This clonotype is medium-sized within its sample. The DNA for the CDR3 is TGTGCCATCAGTGAAGGGCAGGTATACGAGACCCAGTACTTC. It translates to CAISEGQVYETQYF. The chain employs TRBV10-3 and TRBJ2-5, with D unclear. Per germline, CDR1 ENHRY and CDR2 SYGVKD. Deletions cut 3 bases from V and 5 bases from J, with 13 bases between. The CDR3 consists of 14 residues.

There are many counts of this clonotype. The chain is built from TRBV19 and TRBJ2-7, with 10 bases fitting TRBD1. The germline V gene encodes CDR1 LNHDA and CDR2 SQIVND (reference sequence). The CDR3 runs 14 residues. V was pared by 5 bases and J by 5 bases, with 6 bases of the junction left unmatched. In DNA form, the CDR3 reads TGTGCCAGTAGTCTTACGACAGGGGGCCACGAGCAGTACTTC. The encoded protein is CASSLTTGGHEQYF.

The gene calls are TRBV10-3 and TRBJ2-7; the match to TRBD2 covers 14 bases. Germline assignment: CDR1 ENHRY and CDR2 SYGVKD. The CDR3 spans 14 residues. J gave up 4 bases and V 9 bases, and 5 bases lay outside the gene matches. CDR3 sequence: CAMAGTSGSYEQYF. Written as DNA, the CDR3 is TGTGCCATGGCCGGGACTAGCGGGAGTTACGAGCAGTACTTC.

This clonotype was seen repeatedly, ten times or more. The chain combines TRBV3-2 with TRBJ2-1; the table's D call, TRBD2, has no DNA check behind it. TRBV3-2 is a known pseudogene. This CDR3 spans 16 amino acids. CDR3 in amino acids: CASRTGLAGVFDEQFF. In DNA form, the CDR3 reads TGTGCCAGCAGGACGGGACTAGCGGGAGTCTTCGATGAGCAGTTCTTC.